The 26 T cell receptor beta chains listed next were all sequenced from one sample in a study of T cells after yellow fever vaccination. TCRdb reprocessed the 5' RACE reads via MiXCR and lists one record per CDR3 protein. The repertoire consists of more than 450,000 distinct CDR3 sequences, with less than 25% occurring once and the leading ten covering about a sixth. Sequenced material: PBMCs, taken 21 days after the first yellow fever vaccination. Source of these receptors: a young man who received the YFV17D yellow fever vaccine.

The chain couples TRBV24-1 to TRBJ2-1; 8 positions match TRBD1. The V segment lost 6 bases and the J segment 8 bases; nucleotides outside the gene matches: 11. The CDR3 length is 15 residues. Germline V gives CDR1 KGHDR, CDR2 SFDVKD. The CDR3 is CATSQGQGLGDEQFF. Written as DNA, the CDR3 is TGTGCCACCAGTCAAGGACAGGGCCTGGGTGATGAGCAGTTCTTC.

This chain connects TRBV4-1 to TRBJ1-5, with 9 bases aligning to TRBD1. The J segment lost 0 bases and the V segment lost 0 bases, leaving 15 bases of the junction unmatched. Germline V gene lookup returns CDR1 MGHRA and CDR2 YSYEKL. There are 21 residues in the CDR3. The DNA for the CDR3 is TGCGCCAGCAGCCAAGATGTCGGGACAGGGTACCTATTCAATAGCAATCAGCCCCAGCATTTT. This sequence encodes CASSQDVGTGYLFNSNQPQHF.

This clonotype was detected only a few times. The rearrangement links TRBV18 to TRBJ1-1; D is unclear. Trimming left V 4 bases short and J 1 base short, with 10 bases between. Germline V gene data show CDR1 as KGHSH and CDR2 as LQKENI. CDR3 length equals 14 residues. The CDR3 DNA follows: TGTGCCAGCTCACTAACGGCGAAGAACACTGAAGCTTTCTTT. It specifies CASSLTAKNTEAFF.

This clonotype was counted only a few times. The chain is built from TRBV12-3 or TRBV12-4 and TRBJ1-2; D is unresolved. V lost 6 bases to trimming and J lost 4 bases, with 12 bases between them. The length of the CDR3 is 13 residues. CDR3 residues: CASRTPGPYGYTF. Written as DNA, the CDR3 is TGTGCCAGCAGAACTCCCGGGCCCTATGGCTACACCTTC.

This clonotype was picked up a small number of times. The V gene is TRBV6-5, the J gene TRBJ1-1, with unresolved D. V dropped 2 bases and J dropped 9 bases, with 13 bases sitting between them. Germline V gene data show CDR1 as MNHEY and CDR2 as SVGAGI. The CDR3 extends over 13 amino acids. CDR3 nucleotides: TGTGCCAGCAGTTACAGCAGAAAAGGTCAAGCTTTCTTT. Amino acid sequence: CASSYSRKGQAFF.

The V call is TRBV12-3 or TRBV12-4, the J call TRBJ2-6, with a weak D call TRBD2 (5 bases). The CDR3 runs to 15 residues. Deletions cut 3 bases from V and 0 bases from J, with 6 bases between. The CDR3 protein is CASSFEGSGANVLTF. The CDR3 nucleotides read TGTGCCAGCAGTTTCGAGGGCTCTGGGGCCAACGTCCTGACTTTC.

This clonotype was counted only a few times. The chain is built from TRBV12-3 or TRBV12-4 and TRBJ1-2, with D hard to call. The CDR3 runs to 14 residues. Trimming removed 1 base at V and 2 bases at J, with 8 bases between. CDR3 protein: CASSLGTGNYGYTF. The CDR3 DNA follows: TGTGCCAGCAGTTTAGGGACGGGCAACTATGGCTACACCTTC.

V is TRBV3-1 and J is TRBJ1-2; 8 nucleotides agree with TRBD1. There are 15 residues in the CDR3. Unmatched junction bases numbered 7, after V lost 0 bases and J lost 7 bases. CDR1 LGHDT and CDR2 YNNKEL come from the germline V gene (reference sequence). In DNA, the CDR3 is TGTGCCAGCAGCCAAGAGGGCAGGGGGCGTATTGGCTACACCTTC. Translation: CASSQEGRGRIGYTF. Looking up the rest from reference TRBV3-1 and TRBJ1-2 gives the full variable domain: DTAVSQTPKYLVTQMGNDKSIKCEQNLGHDTMYWYKQDSKKFLKIMFSYNNKELIINETVPNRFSPKSPDKAHLNLHINSLELGDSAVYFCASSQEGRGRIGYTFGSGTRLTVV.

This clonotype showed up just a few times. This chain uses TRBV12-3 or TRBV12-4 with TRBJ1-2; 9 bases line up with TRBD1. The CDR3 length is 13 residues. V trimming: 6 bases; J trimming: 7 bases; junction bases outside the gene matches: 6. CDR3 bases: TGTGCCAGCAGGGTACAGGGGGCGGGTGGCTACACCTTC. Its protein is CASRVQGAGGYTF.

V and J are TRBV7-6 and TRBJ2-3; 9 bases agree with TRBD2. V dropped 2 bases and J dropped 2; count of bases not matched to a gene: 5. Looked up from germline, CDR1 is SGHVS and CDR2 is FNYEAQ. This CDR3 comprises 16 residues. The CDR3 region is CASSLQLAGNTDTQYF. Written as DNA, the CDR3 is TGTGCCAGCAGCTTACAACTAGCGGGTAACACAGATACGCAGTATTTT.

This chain connects TRBV12-3 or TRBV12-4 to TRBJ2-3, with D tentatively TRBD2 (7 bases). Trimming pared 8 bases from V and 0 bases from J, leaving 24 bases between. CDR3 length: 18 residues. CDR3 amino acids: CASSPGRGPRQSTDTQYF. The CDR3 nucleotides read TGTGCCAGCTCCCCGGGGCGGGGGCCAAGACAAAGCACAGATACGCAGTATTTT.

There are many counts of this clonotype. The V gene is TRBV7-2, the J gene TRBJ2-1; 8 bases fit TRBD2. CDR1 SGHTA and CDR2 FQGNSA come from the germline V gene. The CDR3 extends over 15 amino acids. V was clipped by 2 bases and J by 2 bases; unmatched bases: 2. CDR3 residues: CASSLKTSAYNEQFF. The CDR3, as DNA: TGTGCCAGCAGCTTAAAGACTAGCGCCTACAATGAGCAGTTCTTC.

The rearrangement uses TRBV28 and TRBJ2-1, with TRBD1 matching over 7 bases. Losses at the gene ends were 2 bases for V and 5 bases for J; bases not matched to a gene: 12. This CDR3 comprises 17 residues. CDR1 is MDHEN and CDR2 is SYDVKM in the germline V gene. Here the CDR3 reads CASSLRRGDRAHNEQFF. The CDR3 coding sequence is TGTGCCAGCAGTTTACGTCGTGGGGACAGAGCCCACAATGAGCAGTTCTTC.

This clonotype showed up just a few times. This chain uses TRBV29-1 with TRBJ2-3; no reliable D call. Trimming shortened V by 4 bases and J by 10 bases, and 12 bases separated the two germline ends. Germline V gene lookup returns CDR1 SQVTM and CDR2 ANQGSEA. This CDR3 contains 11 residues. The chain's CDR3 is CSVASRPSQYF. The CDR3 nucleotides are TGCAGCGTTGCTTCACGGCCGTCGCAGTATTTT.

The V gene is TRBV12-3 or TRBV12-4, the J gene TRBJ1-1; D not resolved. V lost 6 bases and J lost 12, with 17 bases in between. The CDR3 is made up of 12 amino acids. CDR3 region: CASSPQEGATFF. The DNA of the CDR3 is TGTGCCAGCAGCCCCCAGGAGGGCGCGACTTTCTTT.

This clonotype appeared a few times. This chain joins TRBV5-1 and TRBJ1-1; 8 nucleotides match TRBD1. The germline V gene encodes CDR1 SGHRS and CDR2 YFSETQ. The CDR3 loop spans 20 amino acids. With V trimmed by 1 base and J by 1 base, 18 bases remained unmatched. The CDR3 reads CASSLLSMSPQGARNTEAFF. Written as DNA, the CDR3 is TGCGCCAGCAGCTTGTTGAGTATGTCCCCTCAGGGGGCGAGGAACACTGAAGCTTTCTTT. The entire variable domain, with the rest obtained from reference TRBV5-1 and TRBJ1-1, is as follows: KAGVTQTPRYLIKTRGQQVTLSCSPISGHRSVSWYQQTPGQGLQFLFEYFSETQRNKGNFPGRFSGRQFSNSRSEMNVSTLELGDSALYLCASSLLSMSPQGARNTEAFFGQGTRLTVV.

The chain recombines TRBV4-1 with TRBJ2-1; D possibly uses TRBD1 or TRBD2 (7 bases each). The germline gives CDR1 MGHRA, CDR2 YSYEKL. Trimming stripped 3 bases from V and 2 bases from J, with 17 bases between. The CDR3 totals 17 residues. The CDR3 protein is CASSHGPGGGPYNEQFF. CDR3 sequence (DNA): TGCGCCAGCAGCCACGGACCAGGGGGGGGCCCCTACAATGAGCAGTTCTTC.

This clonotype was detected a few times. This chain joins TRBV9 and TRBJ2-4; no definite D call. The germline V gene has CDR1 SGDLS and CDR2 YYNGEE. This CDR3 contains 15 residues. Deletions cut 2 bases from V and 5 bases from J, with 14 bases between. The CDR3 nucleotides read TGTGCCAGCAGCGTGACTTCGGACGGCCAAAACATTCAGTACTTC. Protein product: CASSVTSDGQNIQYF.

The rearrangement uses TRBV10-3 and TRBJ1-1; D is unclear. CDR1 ENHRY and CDR2 SYGVKD come from the germline V gene. The CDR3 loop spans 14 amino acids. V gave up 7 bases and J gave up 3 bases, with 15 bases separating them. This CDR3 is CAITVMGLDTEAFF. The CDR3, as DNA: TGTGCCATCACCGTAATGGGGTTGGACACTGAAGCTTTCTTT.

This clonotype was detected a few times. In DNA form, the CDR3 reads TGTGCCACCAGACCTCCCGCGGGACCCTACGAGCAGTACGTC. It codes for CATRPPAGPYEQYV. This chain joins TRBV15 and TRBJ2-7; a possible D gene is TRBD2 (6 bases). The CDR3 extends over 14 amino acids. With 6 bases removed from V and 2 bases from J, the gap between germline ends came to 14 bases. In germline, CDR1 is LNHNV, CDR2 YYDKDF (reference sequence).

In this sample, this clonotype turned up many times. This chain uses TRBV29-1 with TRBJ1-1; D remains ambiguous. Germline assignment: CDR1 SQVTM and CDR2 ANQGSEA. The CDR3 is made up of 12 amino acids. V was trimmed by 6 bases and J by 0 bases, leaving 8 bases between them. The CDR3 is CSVFDLNTEAFF. CDR3 in DNA: TGCAGCGTCTTCGATCTGAACACTGAAGCTTTCTTT.

The rearrangement uses TRBV18 and TRBJ2-3; perhaps D is TRBD1 or TRBD2 (5 bases each). The CDR3 runs 16 residues. Trimming removed 6 bases at V and 2 bases at J, with 18 bases between. The germline V gene has CDR1 KGHSH and CDR2 LQKENI. DNA of the CDR3: TGTGCCAGCTCCCCCTGGGACCATGCGTCCACAGATACGCAGTATTTT. It is translated as CASSPWDHASTDTQYF.

The chain combines TRBV5-1 with TRBJ2-1; D perhaps matches TRBD2 (6 bases). Trimming cost V 4 bases and J 0 bases, with 11 bases left between them. The CDR3 contains 15 residues. Germline CDR1 and CDR2: SGHRS and YFSETQ. The CDR3: CASSVEEGSYNEQFF. The DNA of the CDR3 is TGCGCCAGCAGCGTCGAGGAGGGCTCCTACAATGAGCAGTTCTTC.

V is TRBV20-1 and J is TRBJ2-3; D is unresolved. The germline V gene has CDR1 DFQATT and CDR2 SNEGSKA (reference sequence). The V end was cut by 1 base, the J end by 4 bases, with 9 bases between. The CDR3 is made up of 13 amino acids. The CDR3 sequence is CSARGPVPDTQYF. DNA for the CDR3: TGCAGTGCTAGAGGCCCCGTCCCAGATACGCAGTATTTT.

The rearrangement joins TRBV20-1 to TRBJ2-5; TRBD1 matches 7 bases. The germline CDR1 and CDR2 sequences are DFQATT and SNEGSKA (reference sequence). Trimming cost V 6 bases and J 2 bases; bases outside gene matches: 9. CDR3 length: 14 amino acids. This chain's CDR3 is CSATHWDRQETQYF. The CDR3 bases are TGCAGTGCCACTCACTGGGACAGACAAGAGACCCAGTACTTC.

The rearrangement joins TRBV12-3 or TRBV12-4 to TRBJ2-2; TRBD1 aligns across 8 bases. This CDR3 spans 15 amino acids. J lost 4 bases, V lost 6 bases, and 7 bases had no gene match. The CDR3 region has the DNA TGTGCCAGCAGGTCCAGGGGGCTCGGCACCGGGGAGCTGTTTTTT. It is translated as CASRSRGLGTGELFF.